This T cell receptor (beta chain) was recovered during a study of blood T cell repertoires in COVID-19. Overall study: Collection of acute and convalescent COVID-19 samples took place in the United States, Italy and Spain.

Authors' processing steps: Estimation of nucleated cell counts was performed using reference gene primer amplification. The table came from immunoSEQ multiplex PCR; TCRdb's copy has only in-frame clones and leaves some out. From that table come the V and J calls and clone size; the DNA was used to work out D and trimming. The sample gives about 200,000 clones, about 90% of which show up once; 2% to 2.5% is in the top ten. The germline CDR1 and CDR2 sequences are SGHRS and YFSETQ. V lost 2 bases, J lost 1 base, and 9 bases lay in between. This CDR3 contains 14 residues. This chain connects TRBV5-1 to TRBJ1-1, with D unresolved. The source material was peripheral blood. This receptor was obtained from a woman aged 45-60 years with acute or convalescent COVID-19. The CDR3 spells CASSLSISNTEAFF. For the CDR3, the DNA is TGCGCCAGCAGCTTATCTATTTCGAACACTGAAGCTTTCTTT.